The 28 T cell receptor beta chains in this list originate from one sample, sequenced in a study of blood T cell repertoires in COVID-19. TCRdb's table, derived via immunoSEQ multiplex PCR, lists solely in-frame clones and lacks some. In the table there are about 200,000 clones, more than 75% of which are singletons. Sequencing used peripheral blood. The receptors here all came from a woman older than 75 with COVID-19, enrolled during active disease.

This chain uses TRBV3-1 (or the pseudogene TRBV3-2) with TRBJ1-2; D unresolved. The CDR3 consists of 14 residues. V shed 4 bases and J shed 7 bases, with 16 bases lying between them. Germline values: CDR1 LGHDT, CDR2 YNNKEL (reference sequence). CDR3 amino acids: CASSPADRSSGYTF. In DNA form, the CDR3 reads TGTGCCAGCAGCCCAGCGGACCGGTCCAGTGGCTACACCTTC.

The chain links TRBV7-2 to TRBJ1-4, with 8 bases identical to TRBD1. Germline CDR1 is SGHTA and CDR2 is FQGNSA. CDR3 length equals 14 residues. Unmatched junction bases numbered 7, after V lost 5 bases and J lost 8 bases. The CDR3 loop reads CASSARGRGEKLFF. The CDR3 nucleotides read TGTGCCAGCAGCGCCAGGGGGCGGGGGGAAAAACTGTTTTTT.

The chain combines TRBV19 with TRBJ1-5; TRBD1 matches 7 bases. CDR3 length equals 18 residues. The V gene's germline CDR1 is LNHDA and CDR2 SQIVND (reference sequence). With 6 bases clipped from V and 2 bases from J, the junction kept 16 bases outside the gene matches. CDR3 amino acids: CASSPIQRGPLRNQPQHF. The CDR3 DNA reads as TGTGCCAGTAGCCCTATACAAAGGGGGCCGCTGCGCAATCAGCCCCAGCATTTT.

The count of this clone is one. V is TRBV4-3 and J is TRBJ1-2; D ambiguous. Trimming pared 0 bases from V and 7 bases from J, leaving 15 bases between. The CDR3 consists of 15 residues. Germline V gene sequence: CDR1 LGHNA, CDR2 YSLEER. CDR3 sequence reads: CASSQDHTQGGGYTF. Written as DNA, the CDR3 is TGCGCCAGCAGCCAAGACCACACCCAAGGAGGTGGCTACACCTTC.

V and J are TRBV29-1 and TRBJ1-4, with D possibly TRBD1 on 5 matching bases. Germline V gives CDR1 SQVTM, CDR2 ANQGSEA. V dropped 1 base and J dropped 7 bases, with 13 bases sitting between them. This CDR3 region has 14 residues. CDR3 sequence reads: CSVEGDGGGEKLFF. CDR3 nucleotide sequence: TGCAGCGTTGAAGGGGACGGCGGGGGTGAAAAACTGTTTTTT.

CDR3 DNA: TGTGCCAGTATCCCAAGAGAGGCAGCCTATGGCTACACCTTC. Translated, it gives CASIPREAAYGYTF. The chain combines TRBV19 with TRBJ1-2; D not certain. The germline V gene has CDR1 LNHDA and CDR2 SQIVND (reference sequence). The V end was cut by 7 bases, the J end by 4 bases, with 16 bases between. The CDR3 sequence is 14 residues long.

The sample holds a few counts of this clone. V usage is TRBV30 and J usage is TRBJ1-1; no clear D gene. Germline V gene sequence: CDR1 GTSNPN, CDR2 SVGIG (reference sequence). V was pared by 1 base and J by 6 bases, with 12 bases between. The CDR3 spans 13 residues. In DNA, the CDR3 is TGTGCCTGGAGTGGTGCGGGAATCGCTGAAGCTTTCTTT. Translation: CAWSGAGIAEAFF.

The CDR3 loop is CASRWHKGDEQYF. CDR3 coding DNA: TGTGCCAGCAGATGGCATAAAGGGGACGAGCAGTACTTC. The chain has TRBV5-6 and TRBJ2-7; TRBD1 might be the D (5 bases). The germline V and J ends were trimmed by 5 bases and 5 bases, with 14 bases remaining between them. The V gene's germline CDR1 is SGHDT and CDR2 YYEEEE. The CDR3 runs to 13 residues.

The rearrangement uses TRBV9 and TRBJ1-1; D is perhaps TRBD1 (5 bases). CDR1 is SGDLS, CDR2 YYNGEE, per germline. Trimming pared 1 base from V and 4 bases from J, leaving 11 bases between. The CDR3 extends over 14 amino acids. The CDR3 reads CASSVKGKGTEAFF. The CDR3, as DNA: TGTGCCAGCAGCGTAAAGGGGAAGGGCACTGAAGCTTTCTTT. Full variable domain (remainder filled in from reference TRBV9 and TRBJ1-1): DSGVTQTPKHLITATGQRVTLRCSPRSGDLSVYWYQQSLDQGLQFLIQYYNGEERAKGNILERFSAQQFPDLHSELNLSSLELGDSALYFCASSVKGKGTEAFFGQGTRLTVV.

V gene TRBV29-1 combines with J gene TRBJ1-1; 8 bases agree with TRBD1. Germline V gives CDR1 SQVTM, CDR2 ANQGSEA. The junction had 7 bases not matched to a gene; V was cut back by 5 bases and J by 2 bases. The CDR3 runs 14 residues. In nucleotides, the CDR3 is TGCAGCGTTCTTCCACAGGGGGTAAACACTGAAGCTTTCTTT. Its protein product is CSVLPQGVNTEAFF. The full variable domain, rest sourced from reference TRBV29-1 and TRBJ1-1, is SAVISQKPSRDICQRGTSLTIQCQVDSQVTMMFWYRQQPGQSLTLIATANQGSEATYESGFVIDKFPISRPNLTFSTLTVSNMSPEDSSIYLCSVLPQGVNTEAFFGQGTRLTVV.

V usage is TRBV15 and J usage is TRBJ2-5; D gene uncertain. The CDR3 totals 17 residues. Germline V gives CDR1 LNHNV, CDR2 YYDKDF (reference sequence). Trimming took off 0 bases at V and 3 bases at J, with 17 bases between the two ends. The CDR3 DNA is TGTGCCACCAGCAGAGATAACACCGCCTCGCGGAAAGAGACCCAGTACTTC. Translated: CATSRDNTASRKETQYF.

The chain combines TRBV5-1 with TRBJ1-4; possible D gene TRBD1, 5 bases. CDR1 SGHRS and CDR2 YFSETQ come from the germline V gene. Trimming shortened V by 4 bases and J by 8 bases, and 15 bases separated the two germline ends. The CDR3 contains 14 residues. CDR3 loop: CASSRTPGGEKLFF. CDR3 bases: TGCGCCAGCAGCCGGACACCCGGTGGGGAAAAACTGTTTTTT. Combining the CDR3 with reference TRBV5-1 and TRBJ1-4 gives the whole variable domain KAGVTQTPRYLIKTRGQQVTLSCSPISGHRSVSWYQQTPGQGLQFLFEYFSETQRNKGNFPGRFSGRQFSNSRSEMNVSTLELGDSALYLCASSRTPGGEKLFFGSGTQLSVL.

This chain links TRBV29-1 with TRBJ2-2; D may be TRBD1 (5 bases). The germline V gene has CDR1 SQVTM and CDR2 ANQGSEA. Deletions cut 2 bases from V and 4 bases from J, with 11 bases between. CDR3 size: 14 residues. The CDR3 DNA reads as TGCAGCGTTGAATCCTGGCAGGGCACCGGGGAGCTGTTTTTT. Translated: CSVESWQGTGELFF.

The rearrangement joins TRBV2 to TRBJ1-4; 8 bases line up with TRBD1. This CDR3 contains 16 residues. CDR1 and CDR2 (germline): SNHLY, FYNNEI. V trimming: 2 bases; J trimming: 7 bases; junction bases outside the gene matches: 9. CDR3 nucleotide sequence: TGTGCCAGCAGTGAATCCGCAGGGGGCCGGGGTGAAAAACTGTTTTTT. Its translation: CASSESAGGRGEKLFF.

V usage is TRBV5-1 and J usage is TRBJ1-2, with D tentatively TRBD1 (6 bases). CDR3 size: 14 residues. CDR1 is SGHRS, CDR2 YFSETQ, per germline. V lost 3 bases, J lost 6 bases, and 15 bases lay in between. Here the CDR3 reads CASSSNQGIDGYTF. The CDR3 DNA is TGCGCCAGCAGCTCAAACCAGGGGATCGATGGCTACACCTTC.

This chain uses TRBV4-2 with TRBJ1-3; 8 bases agree with TRBD1. Germline assignment: CDR1 LGHNA and CDR2 YNFKEQ. This CDR3 comprises 16 residues. Trimming took 1 base from V and 4 from J; bases not matched to a gene: 6. CDR3 sequence reads: CASSQADRETGNTIYF. CDR3 in DNA: TGTGCCAGCAGCCAAGCGGACAGGGAGACCGGAAACACCATATATTTT.

This chain connects TRBV5-1 to TRBJ1-6, with 8 bases aligning to TRBD1. Germline trimming cut 5 bases from V and 6 bases from J; bases unmatched to any gene: 4. The CDR3 covers 14 residues. Germline values: CDR1 SGHRS, CDR2 YFSETQ. CDR3 bases: TGCGCCAGCAGACAAGGACAGGGTAATTCACCCCTCCACTTT. It is translated as CASRQGQGNSPLHF.

V is TRBV5-1 and J is TRBJ1-1; tentatively, D is TRBD1 (5 bases). Per germline, CDR1 SGHRS and CDR2 YFSETQ. V was cut by 5 bases and J by 2 bases, with 16 bases left in between. The CDR3 is 15 residues long. CDR3 sequence reads: CASRVGGASNTEAFF. The CDR3 DNA reads as TGCGCCAGCAGAGTCGGCGGGGCCTCCAACACTGAAGCTTTCTTT.

The V and J genes are TRBV6-1 and TRBJ2-3, with 8 bases lining up with TRBD2. V shed 1 base, J shed 2 bases, and the junction held 8 bases outside the gene matches. Germline lookup yields CDR1 MNHNS and CDR2 SASEGT. The CDR3 is 17 amino acids. The CDR3, as DNA: TGTGCCAGCAGTGAAGACGCGCGGGGGGATTCCACAGATACGCAGTATTTT. This encodes CASSEDARGDSTDTQYF.

This clone was recorded a few times. V usage is TRBV19 and J usage is TRBJ1-2; unclear D gene. V was cut by 3 bases and J by 5 bases, with 10 bases left in between. CDR3 length equals 13 residues. Per germline, CDR1 LNHDA and CDR2 SQIVND (reference sequence). CDR3 residues: CASSMVVRYGYTF. CDR3 sequence (DNA): TGTGCCAGTAGTATGGTAGTACGTTATGGCTACACCTTC. The entire variable domain, with the rest obtained from reference TRBV19 and TRBJ1-2, is as follows: DGGITQSPKYLFRKEGQNVTLSCEQNLNHDAMYWYRQDPGQGLRLIYYSQIVNDFQKGDIAEGYSVSREKKESFPLTVTSAQKNPTAFYLCASSMVVRYGYTFGSGTRLTVV.

This CDR3 reads CAISEFLQGAVNYGYTF. DNA of the CDR3: TGTGCCATCAGTGAGTTTTTACAGGGGGCCGTAAACTATGGCTACACCTTC. The V gene is TRBV10-3, the J gene TRBJ1-2; 9 nucleotides line up with TRBD1. The V segment lost 1 base and the J segment 2 bases; nucleotides outside the gene matches: 8. The CDR3 consists of 17 residues. CDR1 is ENHRY and CDR2 is SYGVKD in the germline V gene.

This clone was found a few times. This sequence joins TRBV7-9 and TRBJ1-2; no reliable D call. In germline, CDR1 is SEHNR, CDR2 FQNEAQ (reference sequence). The CDR3 runs to 13 residues. V was cut by 5 bases and J by 8 bases, with 15 bases left in between. CDR3 nucleotide sequence: TGTGCCAGCAGCCGTCTAGCCGAAGGGGGCTACACCTTC. It specifies CASSRLAEGGYTF.

The V and J genes are TRBV5-1 and TRBJ2-1, with 8 bases aligning to TRBD2. The germline CDR1 and CDR2 sequences are SGHRS and YFSETQ. J lost 6 bases, V lost 1 base, and 9 bases had no gene match. The CDR3 loop spans 16 amino acids. In DNA, the CDR3 is TGCGCCAGCAGCTTGTACCCGGGACTAGTGAGCAATGAGCAGTTCTTC. Its translation is CASSLYPGLVSNEQFF.

The V gene is TRBV28, the J gene TRBJ1-2; no clear D. Germline lookup yields CDR1 MDHEN and CDR2 SYDVKM. The V gene lost 6 bases and the J gene lost 4 bases, with 12 bases spanning the gap. The CDR3 covers 13 residues. CDR3 in DNA: TGTGCCAGCAGATCTTTTGGTAGCTATGGCTACACCTTC. Amino acids: CASRSFGSYGYTF.

The rearrangement uses TRBV18 and TRBJ2-1, with TRBD1 as a possible D gene (5 bases). The CDR3 spans 13 residues. CDR1 and CDR2 (germline): KGHSH, LQKENI. The V and J ends lost 5 bases and 3 bases respectively, with 8 bases between them. The CDR3 DNA is TGTGCCAGCTCATCAGACAGCTACAATGAGCAGTTCTTC. Its protein is CASSSDSYNEQFF.

The V and J genes are TRBV27 and TRBJ1-2, with 9 bases matching TRBD1. V shed 2 bases, J shed 5 bases, and the junction held 6 bases outside the gene matches. Germline CDR1 is MNHEY and CDR2 is SMNVEV (reference sequence). This CDR3 has 15 amino acids. DNA for the CDR3: TGTGCCAGCAGTTTAGGGGGACAGGGCTCTTATGGCTACACCTTC. Translated, it gives CASSLGGQGSYGYTF.

The V call is TRBV5-1, the J call TRBJ2-3, with D uncertain. Germline CDR1 is SGHRS and CDR2 is YFSETQ. The ends were cut back, 0 bases at V and 0 bases at J, with 5 bases in the middle. The CDR3 runs 14 residues. The chain's CDR3 is CASSLVVSTDTQYF. The CDR3 nucleotides read TGCGCCAGCAGCTTGGTAGTTAGCACAGATACGCAGTATTTT.

The chain employs TRBV18 and TRBJ1-5; no definite D call. CDR3 length equals 16 residues. In germline, CDR1 is KGHSH, CDR2 LQKENI. Trimming shortened V by 3 bases and J by 4 bases, and 16 bases separated the two germline ends. This chain's CDR3 is CASSPSPGLGNQPQHF. In DNA form, the CDR3 reads TGTGCCAGCTCACCCTCGCCAGGCCTTGGGAATCAGCCCCAGCATTTT.